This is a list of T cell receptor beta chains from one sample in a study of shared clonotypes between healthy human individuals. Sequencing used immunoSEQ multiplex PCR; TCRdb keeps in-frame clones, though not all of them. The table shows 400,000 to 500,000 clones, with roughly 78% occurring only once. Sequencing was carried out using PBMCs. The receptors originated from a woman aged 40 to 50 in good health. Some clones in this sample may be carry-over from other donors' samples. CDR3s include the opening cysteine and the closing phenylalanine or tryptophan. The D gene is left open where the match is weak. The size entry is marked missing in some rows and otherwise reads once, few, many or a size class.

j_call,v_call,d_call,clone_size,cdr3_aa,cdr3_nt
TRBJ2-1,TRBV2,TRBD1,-,CAGYRDSLPRSSYNEQFF,TGTGCCGGCTACCGGGACAGCCTTCCCAGGAGCTCCTACAATGAGCAGTTCTTC
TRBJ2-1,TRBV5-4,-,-,CASSATQGPNEQFF,TGTGCCAGCAGCGCCACACAGGGTCCCAATGAGCAGTTCTTC
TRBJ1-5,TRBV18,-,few,CASSPTAGPNQPQHF,TGTGCCAGCTCACCGACGGCAGGACCTAATCAGCCCCAGCATTTT
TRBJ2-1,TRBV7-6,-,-,CASSLYDWSSYNEQFF,TGTGCCAGCAGCTTATACGACTGGAGCTCCTACAATGAGCAGTTCTTC
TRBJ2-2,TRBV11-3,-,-,CASSPRTANTGELFF,TGTGCCAGCAGCCCCCGCACAGCCAACACCGGGGAGCTGTTTTTT
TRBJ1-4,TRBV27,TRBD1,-,CASSPQGQANEKLFF,TGTGCCAGCAGCCCTCAGGGACAGGCTAATGAAAAACTGTTTTTT
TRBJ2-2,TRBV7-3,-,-,CASSPRGPTNTGELFF,TGTGCCAGCAGCCCAAGGGGACCTACGAACACCGGGGAGCTGTTTTTT
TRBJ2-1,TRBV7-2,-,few,CASSFISTYNEQFF,TGTGCCAGCAGCTTCATATCCACCTACAATGAGCAGTTCTTC
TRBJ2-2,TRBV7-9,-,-,CASSRWFAGNSTGELFF,TGTGCCAGCAGCCGTTGGTTTGCGGGCAATAGCACCGGGGAGCTGTTTTTT
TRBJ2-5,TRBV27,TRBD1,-,CASSPSRDREETQYF,TGTGCCAGCAGTCCGTCTCGGGACAGGGAAGAGACCCAGTACTTC
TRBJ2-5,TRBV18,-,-,CASSRGNGETQYF,TGTGCCAGCTCACGGGGAAATGGGGAGACCCAGTACTTC
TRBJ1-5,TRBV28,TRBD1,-,CASSLDSRGTQPQHF,TGTGCCAGCAGTTTAGATTCCAGGGGGACACAGCCCCAGCATTTT
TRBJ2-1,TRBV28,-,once,CASSLSTPGGRDEQFF,TGTGCCAGCAGTTTATCCACGCCCGGGGGGCGGGATGAGCAGTTCTTC
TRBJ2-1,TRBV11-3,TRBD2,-,CASSLGLYNEQFF,TGTGCCAGCAGCTTGGGACTATACAATGAGCAGTTCTTC
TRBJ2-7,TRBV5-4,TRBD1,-,CASSWTGSYEQYF,TGTGCCAGCAGCTGGACAGGGTCCTACGAGCAGTACTTC
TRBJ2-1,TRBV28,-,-,CASSLLAGSGNEQFF,TGTGCCAGCAGTTTATTAGCTGGATCGGGGAATGAGCAGTTCTTC
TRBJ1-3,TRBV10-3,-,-,CAIGSSLSGNTIYF,TGTGCCATCGGCTCCTCTCTCTCTGGAAACACCATATATTTT
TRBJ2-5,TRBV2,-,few,CASSGRGGETQYF,TGTGCCAGCAGTGGCAGAGGTGGAGAGACCCAGTACTTC
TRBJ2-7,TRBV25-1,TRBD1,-,CASSEIGGTGVSYEQYF,TGTGCCAGCAGTGAAATTGGTGGGACAGGGGTTAGTTACGAGCAGTACTTC
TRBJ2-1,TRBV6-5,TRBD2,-,CASSYGGTRYNEQFF,TGTGCCAGCAGTTACGGGGGGACTAGGTACAATGAGCAGTTCTTC
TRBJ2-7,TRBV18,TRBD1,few,CASSEGQGNYYEQYF,TGTGCCAGCTCGGAGGGACAGGGGAATTACTACGAGCAGTACTTC
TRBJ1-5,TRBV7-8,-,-,CASSFLGNQPQHF,TGTGCCAGCAGCTTCCTAGGGAATCAGCCCCAGCATTTT
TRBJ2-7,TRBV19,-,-,CASSTRDKLYEQYF,TGTGCCAGTAGTACGCGGGACAAGCTCTACGAGCAGTACTTC
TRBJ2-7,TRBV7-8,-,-,CASSFGKWGEQYF,TGTGCCAGCAGCTTTGGCAAGTGGGGCGAGCAGTACTTC